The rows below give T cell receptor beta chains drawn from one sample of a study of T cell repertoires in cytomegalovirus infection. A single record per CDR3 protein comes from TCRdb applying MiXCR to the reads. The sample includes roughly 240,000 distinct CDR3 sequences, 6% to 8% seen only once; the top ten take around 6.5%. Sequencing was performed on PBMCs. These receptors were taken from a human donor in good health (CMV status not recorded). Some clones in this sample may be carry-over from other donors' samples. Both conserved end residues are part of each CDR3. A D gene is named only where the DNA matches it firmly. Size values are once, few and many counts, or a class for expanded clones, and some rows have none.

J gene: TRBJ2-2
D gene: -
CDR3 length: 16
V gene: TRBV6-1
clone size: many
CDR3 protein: CASSYPQGSNTGELFF

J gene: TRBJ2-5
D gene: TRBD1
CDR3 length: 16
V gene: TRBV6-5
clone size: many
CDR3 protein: CASSYTGQGAIETQYF

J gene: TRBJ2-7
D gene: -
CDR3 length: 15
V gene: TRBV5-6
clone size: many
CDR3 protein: CASSPDLDRPREQYF

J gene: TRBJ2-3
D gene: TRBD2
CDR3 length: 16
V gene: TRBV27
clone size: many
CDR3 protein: CASVEAGGASTDTQYF

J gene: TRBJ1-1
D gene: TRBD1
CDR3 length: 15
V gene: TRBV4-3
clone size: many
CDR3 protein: CASSQGQGRDTEAFF

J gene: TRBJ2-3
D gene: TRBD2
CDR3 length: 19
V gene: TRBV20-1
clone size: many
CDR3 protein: CSARPAAGGLRGSTDTQYF

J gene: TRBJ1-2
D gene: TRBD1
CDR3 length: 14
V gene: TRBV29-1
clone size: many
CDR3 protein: CSVDPGTGKGGYTF

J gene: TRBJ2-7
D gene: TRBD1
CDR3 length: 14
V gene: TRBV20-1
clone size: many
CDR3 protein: CSARGEGQGYEQYF

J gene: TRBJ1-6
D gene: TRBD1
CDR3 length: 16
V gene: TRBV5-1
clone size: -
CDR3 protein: CASSRGQGAHNSPLHF

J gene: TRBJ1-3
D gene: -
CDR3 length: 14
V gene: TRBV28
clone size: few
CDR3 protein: CASSSPSGANTIYF

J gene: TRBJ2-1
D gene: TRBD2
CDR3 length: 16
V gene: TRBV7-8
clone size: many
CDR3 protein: CASSLVAGGLGHEQFF

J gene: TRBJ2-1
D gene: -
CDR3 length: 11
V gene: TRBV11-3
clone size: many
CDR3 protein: CASSLGSEQFF

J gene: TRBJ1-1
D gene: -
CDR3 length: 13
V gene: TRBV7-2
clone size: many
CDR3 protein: CASSFVQRTEAFF

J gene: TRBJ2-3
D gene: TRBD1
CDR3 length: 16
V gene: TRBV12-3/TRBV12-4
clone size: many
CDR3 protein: CASSRGTGFHTDTQYF

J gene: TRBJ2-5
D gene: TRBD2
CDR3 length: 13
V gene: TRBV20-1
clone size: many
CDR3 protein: CSAVRRGGETQYF

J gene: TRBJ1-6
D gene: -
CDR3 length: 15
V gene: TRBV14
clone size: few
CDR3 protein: CASSQALGRNSPLHF

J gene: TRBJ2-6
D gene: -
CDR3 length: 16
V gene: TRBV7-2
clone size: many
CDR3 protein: CASSPRGGSGANVLTF

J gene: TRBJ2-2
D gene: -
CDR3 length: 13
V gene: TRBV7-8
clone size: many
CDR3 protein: CASSFIGDGELFF

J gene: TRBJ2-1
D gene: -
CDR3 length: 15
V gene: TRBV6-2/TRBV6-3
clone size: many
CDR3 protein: CASSYRSGIYNEQFF

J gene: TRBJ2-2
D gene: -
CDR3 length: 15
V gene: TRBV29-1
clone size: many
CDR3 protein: CSFLGADPNTGELFF

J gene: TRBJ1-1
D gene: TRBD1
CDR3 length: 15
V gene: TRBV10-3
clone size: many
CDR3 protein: CAISPLGQGDTEAFF

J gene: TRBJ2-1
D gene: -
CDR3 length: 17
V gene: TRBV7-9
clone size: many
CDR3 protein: CASSNTLRGLSYNEQFF

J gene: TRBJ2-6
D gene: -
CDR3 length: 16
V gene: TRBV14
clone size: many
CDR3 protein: CASSHVRGQPANVLTF

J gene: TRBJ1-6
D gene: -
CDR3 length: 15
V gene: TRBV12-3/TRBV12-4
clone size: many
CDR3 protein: CASSLAVGSGSPLHF

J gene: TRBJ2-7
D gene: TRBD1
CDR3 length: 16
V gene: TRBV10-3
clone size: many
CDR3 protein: CAISEPGGDRGRGQYF

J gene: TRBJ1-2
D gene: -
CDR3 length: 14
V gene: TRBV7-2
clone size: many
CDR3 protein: CASSFSPPGYGYTF

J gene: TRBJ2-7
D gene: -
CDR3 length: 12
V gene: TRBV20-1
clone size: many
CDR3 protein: CSADLGGYEQYF

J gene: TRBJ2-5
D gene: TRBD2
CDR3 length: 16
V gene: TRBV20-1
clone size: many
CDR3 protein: CSASRNGAGDLETQYF

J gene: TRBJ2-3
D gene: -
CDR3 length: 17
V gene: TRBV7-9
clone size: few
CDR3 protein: CASSPFRRTEITDTQYF

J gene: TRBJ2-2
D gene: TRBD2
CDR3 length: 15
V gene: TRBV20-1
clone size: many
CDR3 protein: CSASPSGVNTGELFF

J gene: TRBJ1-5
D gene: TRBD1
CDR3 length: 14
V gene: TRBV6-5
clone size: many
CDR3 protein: CASTQRQGNQPQHF

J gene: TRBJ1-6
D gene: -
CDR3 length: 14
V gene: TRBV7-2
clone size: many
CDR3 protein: CASSSPGEGSPLHF

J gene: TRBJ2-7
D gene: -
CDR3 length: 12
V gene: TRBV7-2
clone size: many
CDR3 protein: CASSYTSREQYF

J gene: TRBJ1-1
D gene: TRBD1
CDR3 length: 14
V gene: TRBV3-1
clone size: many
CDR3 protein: CASSPTGQGRKAFF

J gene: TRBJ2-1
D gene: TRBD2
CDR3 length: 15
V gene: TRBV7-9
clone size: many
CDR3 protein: CASSITSGGYNEQFF

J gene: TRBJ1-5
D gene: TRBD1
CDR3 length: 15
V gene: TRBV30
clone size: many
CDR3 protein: CAWSVLGTGDQPQHF

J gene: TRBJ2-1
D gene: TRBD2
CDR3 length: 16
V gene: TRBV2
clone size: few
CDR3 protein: CASSEGASGGAWEQFF

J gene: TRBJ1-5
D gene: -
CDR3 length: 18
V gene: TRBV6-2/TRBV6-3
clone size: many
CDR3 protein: CASTDDRRLEGFVQPQHF

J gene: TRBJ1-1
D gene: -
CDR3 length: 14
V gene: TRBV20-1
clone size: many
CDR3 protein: CSARGIGVGTEAFF

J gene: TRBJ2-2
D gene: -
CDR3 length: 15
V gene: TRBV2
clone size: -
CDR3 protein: CASKAGTLGSGELFF

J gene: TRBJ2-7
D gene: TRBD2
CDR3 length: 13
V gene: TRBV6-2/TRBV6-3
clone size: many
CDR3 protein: CASSRGLAGAWYF